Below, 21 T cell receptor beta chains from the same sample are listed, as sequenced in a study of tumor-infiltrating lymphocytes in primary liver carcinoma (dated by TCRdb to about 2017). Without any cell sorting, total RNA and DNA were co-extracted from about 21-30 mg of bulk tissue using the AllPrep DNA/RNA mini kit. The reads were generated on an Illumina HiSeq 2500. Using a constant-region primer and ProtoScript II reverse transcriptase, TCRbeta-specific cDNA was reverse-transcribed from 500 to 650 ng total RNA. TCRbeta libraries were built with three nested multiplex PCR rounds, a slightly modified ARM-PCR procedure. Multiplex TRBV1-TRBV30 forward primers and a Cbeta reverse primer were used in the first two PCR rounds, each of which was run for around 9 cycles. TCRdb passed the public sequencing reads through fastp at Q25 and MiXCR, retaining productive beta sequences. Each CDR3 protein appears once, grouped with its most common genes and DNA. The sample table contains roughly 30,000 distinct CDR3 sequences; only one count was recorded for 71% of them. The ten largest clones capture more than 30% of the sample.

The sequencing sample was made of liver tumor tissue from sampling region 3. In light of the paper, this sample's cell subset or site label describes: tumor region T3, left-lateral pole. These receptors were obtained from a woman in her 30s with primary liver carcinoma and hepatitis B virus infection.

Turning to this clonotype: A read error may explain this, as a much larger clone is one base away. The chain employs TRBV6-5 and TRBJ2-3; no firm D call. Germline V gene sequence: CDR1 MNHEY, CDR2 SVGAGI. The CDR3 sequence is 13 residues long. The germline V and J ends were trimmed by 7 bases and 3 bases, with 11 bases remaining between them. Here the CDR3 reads CASNPELTDTQYF. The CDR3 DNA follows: TGTGCCAGCAACCCCGAGTTAACAGATACGCAGTATTTT.

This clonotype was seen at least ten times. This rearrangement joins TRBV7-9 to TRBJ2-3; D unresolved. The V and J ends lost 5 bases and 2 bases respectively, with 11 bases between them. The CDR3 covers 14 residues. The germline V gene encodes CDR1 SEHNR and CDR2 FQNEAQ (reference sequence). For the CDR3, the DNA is TGTGCCAGCAGCCCCCAAAGGGCCACAGATACGCAGTATTTT. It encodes CASSPQRATDTQYF. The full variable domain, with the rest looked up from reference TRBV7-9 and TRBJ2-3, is DTGVSQNPRHKITKRGQNVTFRCDPISEHNRLYWYRQTLGQGPEFLTYFQNEAQLEKSRLLSDRFSAERPKGSFSTLEIQRTEQGDSAMYLCASSPQRATDTQYFGPGTRLTVL.

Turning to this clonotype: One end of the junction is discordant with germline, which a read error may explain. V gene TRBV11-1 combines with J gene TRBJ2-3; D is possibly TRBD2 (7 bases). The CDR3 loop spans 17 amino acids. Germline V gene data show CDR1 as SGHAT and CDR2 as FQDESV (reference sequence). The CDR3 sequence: CASILGGLTYTSDTQFF. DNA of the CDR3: TGTGCCAGCATCTTAGGGGGACTAACGTACACGTCAGATACGCAGTTTTTT.

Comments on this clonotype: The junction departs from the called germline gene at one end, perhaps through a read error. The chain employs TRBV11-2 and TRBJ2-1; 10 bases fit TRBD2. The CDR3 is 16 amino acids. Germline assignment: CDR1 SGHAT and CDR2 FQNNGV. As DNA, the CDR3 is TGTGCCAGCAGTACCTCTCTAGCGGGAGAATACAATGAGCAGTTTTTC. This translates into CASSTSLAGEYNEQFF.

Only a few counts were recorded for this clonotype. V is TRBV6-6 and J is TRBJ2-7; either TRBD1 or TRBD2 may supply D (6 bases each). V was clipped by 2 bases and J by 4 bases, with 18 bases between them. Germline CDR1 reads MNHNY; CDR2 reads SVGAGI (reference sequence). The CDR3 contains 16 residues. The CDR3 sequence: CASSYVRLQGGYEQYF. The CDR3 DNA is TGTGCCAGCAGTTACGTTAGACTACAAGGGGGGTACGAGCAGTACTTC.

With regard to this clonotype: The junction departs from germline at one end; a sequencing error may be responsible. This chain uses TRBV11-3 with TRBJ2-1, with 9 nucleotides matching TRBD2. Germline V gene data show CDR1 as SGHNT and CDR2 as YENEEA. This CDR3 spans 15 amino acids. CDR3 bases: TGTACCAGGAGCCGAGTAGCGCGGGGGGGGTATGAGCACTTCTTC. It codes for CTRSRVARGGYEHFF. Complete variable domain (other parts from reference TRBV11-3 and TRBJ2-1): EAGVVQSPRYKIIEKKQPVAFWCNPISGHNTLYWYLQNLGQGPELLIRYENEEAVDDSQLPKDRFSAERLKGVDSTLKIQPAELGDSAVYLCTRSRVARGGYEHFFGPGTRLTVL.

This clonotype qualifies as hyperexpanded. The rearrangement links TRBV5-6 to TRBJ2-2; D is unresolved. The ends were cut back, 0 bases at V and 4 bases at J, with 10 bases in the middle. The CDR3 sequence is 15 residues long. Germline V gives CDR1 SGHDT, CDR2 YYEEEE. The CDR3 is CASSLAPRVTGELFF. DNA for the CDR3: TGTGCCAGCAGCTTGGCACCCAGAGTCACCGGGGAGCTGTTTTTT.

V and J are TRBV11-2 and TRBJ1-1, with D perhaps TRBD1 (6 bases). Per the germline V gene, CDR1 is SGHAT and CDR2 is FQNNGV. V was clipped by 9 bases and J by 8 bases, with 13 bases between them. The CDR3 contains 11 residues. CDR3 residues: CASSTGTEAFF. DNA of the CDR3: TGTGCCAGTAGCACTGGGACAGAAGCTTTCTTT.

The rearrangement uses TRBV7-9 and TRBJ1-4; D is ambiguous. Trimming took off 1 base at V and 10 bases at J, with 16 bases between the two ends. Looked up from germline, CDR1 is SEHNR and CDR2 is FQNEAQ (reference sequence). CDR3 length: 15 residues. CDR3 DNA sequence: TGTGCCAGCAGCTTAGGTCCCCAGCCATATACAAAACTGTTTTTT. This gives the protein CASSLGPQPYTKLFF.

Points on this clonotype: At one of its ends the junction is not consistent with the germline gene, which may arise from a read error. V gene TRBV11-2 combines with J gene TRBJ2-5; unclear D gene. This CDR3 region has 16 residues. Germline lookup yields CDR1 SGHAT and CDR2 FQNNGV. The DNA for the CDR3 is TGTGCCAGAGGCTTACGGCTAACAGAGTACCATGAGACCCAGTACTTC. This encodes CARGLRLTEYHETQYF.

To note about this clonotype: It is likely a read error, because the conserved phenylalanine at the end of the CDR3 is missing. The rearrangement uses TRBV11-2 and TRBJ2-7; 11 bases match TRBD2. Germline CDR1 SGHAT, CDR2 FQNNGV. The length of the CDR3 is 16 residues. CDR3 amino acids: CASSSVVGLAEEEQYS. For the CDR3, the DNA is TGTGCGAGCAGCTCAGTGGTGGGACTAGCGGAGGAAGAGCAGTACTCC.

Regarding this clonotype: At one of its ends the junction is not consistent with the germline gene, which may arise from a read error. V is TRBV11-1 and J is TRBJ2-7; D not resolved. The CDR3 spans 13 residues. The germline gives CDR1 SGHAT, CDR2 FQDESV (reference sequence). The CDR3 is CASSLGYLRKLYF. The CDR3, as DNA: TGTGCCAGCAGTTTAGGATACCTCCGTAAGCTGTACTTC. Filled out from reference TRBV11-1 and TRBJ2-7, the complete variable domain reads EAEVAQSPRYKITEKSQAVAFWCDPISGHATLYWYRQILGQGPELLVQFQDESVVDDSQLPKDRFSAERLKGVDSTLKIQPAELGDSAMYLCASSLGYLRKLYFGPGTRLTVT.

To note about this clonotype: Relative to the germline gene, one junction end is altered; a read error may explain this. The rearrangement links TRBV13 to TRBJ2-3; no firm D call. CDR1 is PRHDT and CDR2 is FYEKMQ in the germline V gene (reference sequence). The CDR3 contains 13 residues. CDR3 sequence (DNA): TGTGCCAGCCGCTTAGAAGACACAGATACACAGTATTTT. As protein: CASRLEDTDTQYF.

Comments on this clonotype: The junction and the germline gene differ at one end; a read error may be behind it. As DNA, the CDR3 is TGCAGTGCTGACCCGCGGACAGGATTCATCTCCTATGGTTACACCTTC. Translation gives CSADPRTGFISYGYTF. V usage is TRBV29-1 and J usage is TRBJ1-2; TRBD1 agrees at 7 bases. The germline gives CDR1 SQVTM, CDR2 ANQGSEA. The CDR3 sequence is 16 residues long.

CDR3 coding DNA: TGTGCCAAGACCTTTCGACAGGGGCGAAACTACGAGCAGTACTTC. It codes for CAKTFRQGRNYEQYF. J is TRBJ2-7 and V is TRBV6-2 or TRBV6-3; 8 bases line up with TRBD1. Germline V CDR1 and CDR2: MNHEY, SVGEGT. The CDR3 consists of 15 residues. Germline trimming cut 10 bases from V and 3 bases from J; bases unmatched to any gene: 14.

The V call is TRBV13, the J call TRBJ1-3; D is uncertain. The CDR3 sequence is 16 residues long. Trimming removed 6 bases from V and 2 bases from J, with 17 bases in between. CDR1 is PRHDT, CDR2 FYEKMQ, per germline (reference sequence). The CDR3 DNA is TGTGCCAGCAGGTTTAGGGAGGCGCCCCCTGGAAACACCATATATTTT. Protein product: CASRFREAPPGNTIYF.

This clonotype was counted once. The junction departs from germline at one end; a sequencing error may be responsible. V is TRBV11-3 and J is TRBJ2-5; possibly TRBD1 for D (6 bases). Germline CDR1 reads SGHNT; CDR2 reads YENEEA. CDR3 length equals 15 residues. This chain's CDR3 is CASSQWDNYHETQYF. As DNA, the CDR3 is TGTGCCAGCAGTCAGTGGGACAACTATCATGAGACCCAGTATTTC.

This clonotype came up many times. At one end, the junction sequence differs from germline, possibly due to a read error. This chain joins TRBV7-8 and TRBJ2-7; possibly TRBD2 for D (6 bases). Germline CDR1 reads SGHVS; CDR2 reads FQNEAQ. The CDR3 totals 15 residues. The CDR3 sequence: CASSLGGGIGLEQYF. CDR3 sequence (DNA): TGTGCCAGTAGCTTAGGTGGCGGGATAGGGCTCGAGCAGTACTTC.

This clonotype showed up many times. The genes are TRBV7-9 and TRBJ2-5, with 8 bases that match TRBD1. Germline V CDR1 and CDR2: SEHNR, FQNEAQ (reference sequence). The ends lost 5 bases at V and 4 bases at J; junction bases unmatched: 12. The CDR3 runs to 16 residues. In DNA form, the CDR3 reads TGTGCCAGCAGCGCGAGACAGGGGTGGGGAAGAGAGACCCAGTACTTC. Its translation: CASSARQGWGRETQYF.

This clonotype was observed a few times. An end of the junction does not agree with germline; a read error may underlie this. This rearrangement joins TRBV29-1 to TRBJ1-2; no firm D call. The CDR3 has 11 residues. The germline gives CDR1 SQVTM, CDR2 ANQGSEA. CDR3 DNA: TGCAGCGCTTTGGTCTCACATGGCCACACCTTC. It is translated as CSALVSHGHTF.

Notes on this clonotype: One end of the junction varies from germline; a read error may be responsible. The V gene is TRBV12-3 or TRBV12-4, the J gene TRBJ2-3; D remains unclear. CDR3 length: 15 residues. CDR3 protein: CASSFTPPSTDTQYF. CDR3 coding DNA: TGTGCCAGCAGTTTTACCCCTCCCAGCACAGATACGCAGTACTTT.